The text below deals with one T cell receptor (beta chain). No antigen is known for it. A far larger clone lies a single base away; this is likely a read error. Other nucleotide sequences from this sample produce the same CDR3. This entry comes from a study of shared clonotypes between healthy human individuals. Study-wide findings and caveats: Shared clonotypes across all four donors exceeded non-shared ones in generation probability.

The CDR3 loop spans 18 amino acids. Germline trimming cut 3 bases from V and 4 bases from J; bases unmatched to any gene: 11. CDR1 SEHNR and CDR2 FQNEAQ come from the germline V gene (reference sequence). Clones were read by immunoSEQ multiplex PCR, and TCRdb kept only the in-frame ones, dropping some. The sample carries 85,000 to 100,000 clones, 60% to 70% recorded once. Material: memory CD8+ T cells sorted from blood. As to subset: CD45RO+ cells pooled with CCR7-negative TemRA cells. The chain employs TRBV7-9 and TRBJ2-3; 12 bases agree with TRBD2. This clonotype was obtained from a man between 25 and 39 years old in good health. CDR3 coding DNA: TGTGCCAGCAGCTTTTTGACTAGCGGGAGTTTAATGCCAGATACGCAGTATTTT. This sequence encodes CASSFLTSGSLMPDTQYF.